The 29 T cell receptor beta chains below come from one sample, sequenced in a study of T cell changes during pregnancy in multiple sclerosis. TCRdb's copy holds only in-frame clones and misses some; the assay was immunoSEQ multiplex PCR. The sample shows tens of thousands of clones, around 94% of them seen only once. Specimen: peripheral blood, collected in the third trimester of pregnancy. These TCRs come from a female donor with multiple sclerosis, enrolled in a pregnancy study.

This clone has a single count. The chain uses TRBV7-2 and TRBJ2-3; 9 bases map to TRBD2. The V gene end was trimmed by 5 bases and the J gene end by 1 base; junction bases not matched to a gene: 1. CDR3 length: 14 amino acids. Per germline, CDR1 SGHTA and CDR2 FQGNSA. This CDR3 reads CASSRTSGTDTQYF. The CDR3, as DNA: TGTGCCAGCAGCCGGACTAGCGGCACAGATACGCAGTATTTT.

This chain links TRBV6-4 with TRBJ2-2, with 8 bases fitting TRBD1. With V trimmed by 6 bases and J by 7 bases, 10 bases remained unmatched. The germline V gene has CDR1 MRHNA and CDR2 SNTAGT. CDR3 size: 15 residues. CDR3 sequence reads: CASREEDRESGELFF. The CDR3 nucleotides read TGTGCCAGCAGAGAGGAGGACAGGGAGAGCGGGGAGCTGTTTTTT.

The rearrangement uses TRBV2 and TRBJ1-4, with 9 positions matching TRBD1. Losses at the gene ends were 6 bases for V and 7 bases for J; bases not matched to a gene: 15. This CDR3 is 17 amino acids long. CDR1 is SNHLY, CDR2 FYNNEI, per germline. The CDR3 loop is CASRRNRGLASSEKLFF. CDR3 nucleotides: TGTGCCAGCAGGCGGAACAGGGGGCTCGCGTCGAGTGAAAAACTGTTTTTT.

CDR3 in amino acids: CASSAGQGNQPQHF. Written as DNA, the CDR3 is TGTGCCAGCAGTGCCGGACAGGGGAATCAGCCCCAGCATTTT. J is TRBJ1-5 and V is TRBV2, with 9 bases identical to TRBD1. The V gene end was trimmed by 4 bases and the J gene end by 4 bases; junction bases not matched to a gene: 2. CDR3 length equals 14 residues. Germline V lookup: CDR1 SNHLY, CDR2 FYNNEI.

The gene calls are TRBV6-1 and TRBJ2-1; D is perhaps TRBD1 (7 bases). This CDR3 is built from 14 residues. The V gene lost 2 bases and the J gene lost 9 bases, with 14 bases spanning the gap. Germline V lookup: CDR1 MNHNS, CDR2 SASEGT. Here the CDR3 reads CASSEQGGRVEQFF. Written as DNA, the CDR3 is TGTGCCAGCAGTGAACAGGGGGGACGGGTTGAGCAGTTCTTC.

This chain uses TRBV27 with TRBJ2-3; 7 bases line up with TRBD2. With V trimmed by 3 bases and J by 4 bases, 1 base remained unmatched. Germline-derived CDR1 and CDR2 are MNHEY and SMNVEV (reference sequence). The CDR3 consists of 13 residues. The CDR3 is CASSFLAADTQYF. CDR3 nucleotides: TGTGCCAGCAGTTTTCTAGCGGCAGATACGCAGTATTTT.

In this sample, this clone turned up once. The V call is TRBV19, the J call TRBJ2-5, with TRBD1 matching over 8 bases. The CDR3 loop spans 19 amino acids. J gave up 2 bases and V 6 bases, and 20 bases lay outside the gene matches. Germline V gene lookup returns CDR1 LNHDA and CDR2 SQIVND (reference sequence). In nucleotides, the CDR3 is TGTGCCAGTAGCAAAAGGGTTCGGCAGGGGGCGGGATGGCAAGAGACCCAGTACTTC. The encoded protein is CASSKRVRQGAGWQETQYF.

This clone was observed a single time. V is TRBV6-1 and J is TRBJ2-2; D is perhaps TRBD1 (6 bases). This CDR3 has 13 amino acids. Trimming removed 10 bases from V and 5 bases from J, with 14 bases in between. Per the germline V gene, CDR1 is MNHNS and CDR2 is SASEGT. CDR3 sequence reads: CATSVTGTGELFF. CDR3 nucleotide sequence: TGTGCCACTAGTGTCACAGGGACCGGGGAGCTGTTTTTT.

The genes are TRBV7-7 and TRBJ2-5; 8 nucleotides match TRBD2. Trimming removed 0 bases from V and 0 bases from J; junction bases left unmatched: 3. Germline V gene data show CDR1 as SSHAT and CDR2 as FNYEAQ (reference sequence). This CDR3 spans 16 amino acids. The CDR3 DNA follows: TGTGCCAGCAGCTTAGCAGGACTAGCAGACCAAGAGACCCAGTACTTC. Protein product: CASSLAGLADQETQYF.

This chain joins TRBV9 and TRBJ1-5; possible D gene TRBD1, 5 bases. The V gene's germline CDR1 is SGDLS and CDR2 YYNGEE. The CDR3 totals 13 residues. Trimming left V 0 bases short and J 6 bases short, with 7 bases between. CDR3 in amino acids: CASSVEGVQPQHF. The DNA for the CDR3 is TGTGCCAGCAGCGTAGAAGGGGTTCAGCCCCAGCATTTT.

This chain connects TRBV7-2 to TRBJ2-5; 7 nucleotides line up with TRBD2. V shed 3 bases and J 5 bases; nucleotides not matched to a gene: 6. Germline V gene lookup returns CDR1 SGHTA and CDR2 FQGNSA. This CDR3 is built from 14 residues. CDR3 protein: CASSFRGSVETQYF. CDR3 DNA: TGTGCCAGCAGCTTCCGCGGGAGCGTCGAGACCCAGTACTTC.

This chain uses TRBV6-5 with TRBJ2-1; D remains unclear. This CDR3 is 12 amino acids long. Germline assignment: CDR1 MNHEY and CDR2 SVGAGI. Trimming shortened V by 5 bases and J by 2 bases, and 4 bases separated the two germline ends. The CDR3, as DNA: TGTGCCAGCAGTACTACCTACAATGAGCAGTTCTTC. Protein product: CASSTTYNEQFF.

The chain joins TRBV5-1 to TRBJ2-5, with a possible D match to TRBD1 (5 bases). With 0 bases removed from V and 2 bases from J, the gap between germline ends came to 14 bases. The CDR3 has 16 residues. CDR1 is SGHRS and CDR2 is YFSETQ in the germline V gene. The CDR3 sequence is CASSLEPRTIQETQYF. The CDR3 DNA reads TGCGCCAGCAGCTTGGAGCCCCGGACAATTCAAGAGACCCAGTACTTC.

V and J are TRBV6-5 and TRBJ2-5, with D possibly being TRBD2 (6 bases). Germline assignment: CDR1 MNHEY and CDR2 SVGAGI. The CDR3 is 13 residues long. V gave up 3 bases and J gave up 5 bases, with 10 bases separating them. In nucleotides, the CDR3 is TGTGCCAGCAGTTATGCGGGGCACGAGACCCAGTACTTC. It is translated as CASSYAGHETQYF.

This clone was observed a handful of times. This sequence joins TRBV29-1 and TRBJ2-2; perhaps TRBD1 as D (6 bases). The CDR3 totals 14 residues. Germline V gene sequence: CDR1 SQVTM, CDR2 ANQGSEA. V was cut by 5 bases and J by 5 bases, with 15 bases left in between. The CDR3 loop reads CSVLLGAGTGELFF. Written as DNA, the CDR3 is TGCAGCGTTCTTCTGGGGGCTGGGACCGGGGAGCTGTTTTTT.

The count of this clone is one. V gene TRBV7-2 combines with J gene TRBJ2-2; TRBD1 is a possible D gene (5 bases). Germline V gives CDR1 SGHTA, CDR2 FQGNSA. The CDR3 has 14 residues. Trimming shortened V by 1 base and J by 7 bases, and 10 bases separated the two germline ends. Here the CDR3 DNA reads TGTGCCAGCAGCTTAGGCAGGGTTGACGGGGAGCTGTTTTTT. As protein: CASSLGRVDGELFF.

The chain has TRBV9 and TRBJ2-3, with 7 bases fitting TRBD1. This CDR3 has 17 residues. Losses at the gene ends were 3 bases for V and 1 base for J; bases not matched to a gene: 11. The germline CDR1 and CDR2 sequences are SGDLS and YYNGEE. The CDR3 nucleotides read TGTGCCAGCAGCGCTACAGGGGAACTTCATCGCACAGATACGCAGTATTTT. Encoded protein: CASSATGELHRTDTQYF.

The genes are TRBV11-2 and TRBJ2-7; the match to TRBD2 covers 11 bases. The CDR3 consists of 16 residues. V dropped 5 bases and J dropped 7; count of bases not matched to a gene: 13. Germline V gene data show CDR1 as SGHAT and CDR2 as FQNNGV. The CDR3 here is CASSPTSGSNGEEQYF. Written as DNA, the CDR3 is TGTGCCAGCAGCCCTACTAGCGGGAGTAATGGGGAAGAGCAGTACTTC.

The chain combines TRBV19 with TRBJ2-1; D possibly corresponds to TRBD1 (6 bases). The CDR3 totals 14 residues. Trimming pared 3 bases from V and 10 bases from J, leaving 16 bases between. The germline CDR1 and CDR2 sequences are LNHDA and SQIVND (reference sequence). CDR3 in amino acids: CASSILRRGGEQFF. The DNA for the CDR3 is TGTGCCAGTAGTATTCTCCGCAGGGGTGGCGAGCAGTTCTTC.

This chain connects TRBV7-8 to TRBJ1-1; 8 nucleotides agree with TRBD1. With V trimmed by 5 bases and J by 3 bases, 5 bases remained unmatched. This CDR3 contains 14 residues. The germline V gene has CDR1 SGHVS and CDR2 FQNEAQ. CDR3 nucleotide sequence: TGTGCCAGCAGCCCCAAGACAGGGGACACTGAAGCTTTCTTT. This translates into CASSPKTGDTEAFF.

This chain links TRBV6-5 with TRBJ2-7; D remains ambiguous. This CDR3 comprises 16 residues. CDR1 MNHEY and CDR2 SVGAGI come from the germline V gene. Trimming removed 2 bases at V and 0 bases at J, with 14 bases between. CDR3 nucleotide sequence: TGTGCCAGCAGTTACGGCGCGGTAACCTACTCCTACGAGCAGTACTTC. Translating gives CASSYGAVTYSYEQYF.

V is TRBV11-2 and J is TRBJ1-5; the D gene is possibly TRBD1 (5 bases). Trimming took off 5 bases at V and 7 bases at J, with 15 bases between the two ends. Germline assignment: CDR1 SGHAT and CDR2 FQNNGV. The CDR3 is 14 amino acids. As DNA, the CDR3 is TGTGCCAGCAGCCCGATCGCGGGGCGACAGCCCCAGCATTTT. Its translation: CASSPIAGRQPQHF.

J is TRBJ1-4 and V is TRBV28, with D maybe TRBD1 (6 bases). Germline CDR1 MDHEN, CDR2 SYDVKM. CDR3 length: 14 amino acids. The ends were cut back, 8 bases at V and 3 bases at J, with 13 bases in the middle. The CDR3: CASARGAANEKLFF. In nucleotides, the CDR3 is TGTGCCAGCGCTCGGGGGGCGGCTAATGAAAAACTGTTTTTT.

The chain recombines TRBV9 with TRBJ2-2; possibly TRBD1 for D (6 bases). The V end was cut by 0 bases, the J end by 3 bases, with 18 bases between. The CDR3 has 18 residues. CDR1 is SGDLS, CDR2 YYNGEE, per germline. Written as DNA, the CDR3 is TGTGCCAGCAGCGTAGGTTGGTCCCCCAAGGGGGACACCGGGGAGCTGTTTTTT. The encoded protein is CASSVGWSPKGDTGELFF.

The chain links TRBV28 to TRBJ1-5; D uncertain. V lost 2 bases, J lost 6 bases, and 17 bases lay in between. The CDR3 is made up of 16 amino acids. Germline CDR1 and CDR2: MDHEN and SYDVKM. CDR3 protein: CASSLARRFVGQPQHF. CDR3 nucleotide sequence: TGTGCCAGCAGTTTAGCTAGGCGATTTGTGGGTCAGCCCCAGCATTTT.

This chain uses TRBV7-2 with TRBJ1-1; no clear D. The germline V and J ends were trimmed by 4 bases and 1 base, with 10 bases remaining between them. The CDR3 length is 14 residues. Per germline, CDR1 SGHTA and CDR2 FQGNSA. The CDR3: CASSWASGNTEAFF. CDR3 nucleotides: TGTGCCAGCAGCTGGGCCAGCGGGAACACTGAAGCTTTCTTT. The full variable domain, in which reference TRBV7-2 and TRBJ1-1 provide the parts outside the CDR3, is GAGVSQSPSNKVTEKGKDVELRCDPISGHTALYWYRQSLGQGLEFLIYFQGNSAPDKSGLPSDRFSAERTGGSVSTLTIQRTQQEDSAVYLCASSWASGNTEAFFGQGTRLTVV.

V is TRBV5-5 and J is TRBJ1-2; weak D call: TRBD1 (5 bases). This CDR3 is 13 amino acids long. Germline CDR1 is SGHKS and CDR2 is YYEKEE (reference sequence). V lost 3 bases and J lost 5, with 11 bases in between. CDR3 sequence: CASSSAGGYGYTF. The CDR3 DNA reads TGTGCCAGCAGCTCGGCCGGGGGGTATGGCTACACCTTC.

The gene calls are TRBV9 and TRBJ2-2, with 8 bases fitting TRBD1. V dropped 2 bases and J dropped 5; count of bases not matched to a gene: 5. The CDR3 length is 15 residues. Per the germline V gene, CDR1 is SGDLS and CDR2 is YYNGEE. CDR3 region: CASSVIQGGTGELFF. As DNA, the CDR3 is TGTGCCAGCAGCGTGATACAGGGGGGAACCGGGGAGCTGTTTTTT.

This rearrangement joins TRBV19 to TRBJ1-1, with 8 bases aligning to TRBD1. The CDR3 runs 16 residues. Germline lookup yields CDR1 LNHDA and CDR2 SQIVND (reference sequence). Unmatched junction bases numbered 7, after V lost 4 bases and J lost 0 bases. The CDR3 loop is CASSTLGQGMNTEAFF. CDR3 bases: TGTGCCAGTAGTACCCTAGGACAGGGAATGAACACTGAAGCTTTCTTT.